This T cell receptor beta chain was captured in a study of T cell responses to AZD1222 COVID-19 vaccine. Turning to the study itself: Some second doses came at about 4 weeks and others at about 12 weeks; these were pooled.

Study findings and constraints: Distributed over spike, vaccine-associated CD4 TCRs predominated at 160-218 and 743-854. White British donors predominated, females outnumbered males, and clonal diversity was possibly underestimated. Just a handful of AZD1222 recipients tested seropositive at baseline.

The CDR3 has 15 amino acids. With 4 bases clipped from V and 3 bases from J, the junction kept 7 bases outside the gene matches. The germline V gene encodes CDR1 SEHNR and CDR2 FQNEAQ (reference sequence). Data came from immunoSEQ multiplex PCR; TCRdb stores just in-frame clones and leaves some out. The table includes around 150,000 clones, 88% detected once. As for this clone: What it binds is unknown.

The clonotype was recovered from an adult in good health. V gene TRBV7-9 combines with J gene TRBJ2-5; TRBD2 matches at 8 bases. Sequencing used peripheral blood, obtained on day 0 of AZD1222 vaccination. As DNA, the CDR3 is TGTGCCAGCAGCTCCCAAGCGGGGGTGAAAGAGACCCAGTACTTC. It is translated as CASSSQAGVKETQYF.